One sample yielded the 17 T cell receptor beta chains listed below, sequenced in a study of shared clonotypes between healthy human individuals. Clones were sequenced by immunoSEQ multiplex PCR, and TCRdb holds only the in-frame ones, with some missing. The repertoire has about 180,000 clones, approximately 92% of them found once; the top ten carry approximately 0.07%. Sequencing was done on a sample of naive CD4+ T cells sorted from blood. The subset: CD45RA+ positively selected. The receptors here all came from a woman aged 30 to 39 in good health.

The gene calls are TRBV28 and TRBJ2-7, with D maybe TRBD2 (6 bases). V dropped 5 bases and J dropped 11 bases, with 22 bases sitting between them. Germline-derived CDR1 and CDR2 are MDHEN and SYDVKM. This CDR3 is built from 14 residues. This CDR3 is CASSLGGLPSGEYF. CDR3 nucleotides: TGTGCCAGCAGTCTGGGGGGTCTTCCTTCAGGAGAGTACTTC.

J is TRBJ2-7 and V is TRBV5-4, with D tentatively TRBD1 (6 bases). This CDR3 has 13 residues. Trimming removed 0 bases from V and 8 bases from J, with 12 bases in between. Looked up from germline, CDR1 is SGHNT and CDR2 is YYREEE (reference sequence). CDR3 nucleotide sequence: TGTGCCAGCAGCTTGGTGGGTGGACAGAAGCAGTACTTC. This sequence encodes CASSLVGGQKQYF. The variable domain in full, with the rest retrieved from reference TRBV5-4 and TRBJ2-7, is ETGVTQSPTHLIKTRGQQVTLRCSSQSGHNTVSWYQQALGQGPQFIFQYYREEENGRGNFPPRFSGLQFPNYSSELNVNALELDDSALYLCASSLVGGQKQYFGPGTRLTVT.

The chain couples TRBV19 to TRBJ2-7; D perhaps matches TRBD2 (6 bases). The CDR3 totals 14 residues. V was pared by 8 bases and J by 4 bases, with 18 bases between. Germline V gene data show CDR1 as LNHDA and CDR2 as SQIVND (reference sequence). For the CDR3, the DNA is TGTGCCAGTTCTCCTGCGGGATCCCAGTACGAGCAGTACTTC. Protein product: CASSPAGSQYEQYF.

On this clone: A junction boundary mismatches the germline segment, possibly from a read error. The chain employs TRBV11-2 and TRBJ2-3; D possibly matches TRBD1 or TRBD2 (5 bases each). Germline values: CDR1 SGHAT, CDR2 FQNNGV. The CDR3 runs 13 residues. CDR3 region: CASSLDSRTKEDF. CDR3 DNA sequence: TGTGCCAGCAGCTTAGATTCTAGGACAAAGGAGGATTTT.

DNA of the CDR3: TGTGCCAGCAGTTTAAGGGGAAGGTATGGCTACACCTTC. Residues: CASSLRGRYGYTF. The chain has TRBV28 and TRBJ1-2, with D possibly being TRBD1 (5 bases). Germline V gene lookup returns CDR1 MDHEN and CDR2 SYDVKM. There are 13 residues in the CDR3. Trimming left V 2 bases short and J 5 bases short, with 9 bases between.

This sequence joins TRBV28 and TRBJ1-2; D gene uncertain. V was trimmed by 7 bases and J by 1 base, leaving 13 bases between them. The germline gives CDR1 MDHEN, CDR2 SYDVKM. The CDR3 is 14 amino acids. In nucleotides, the CDR3 is TGTGCCAGCAATACCCCCTCAGTTAACTATGGCTACACCTTC. Translating gives CASNTPSVNYGYTF.

The rearrangement links TRBV4-2 to TRBJ2-7; D gene uncertain. Germline values: CDR1 LGHNA, CDR2 YNFKEQ. Deletions cut 0 bases from V and 2 bases from J, with 14 bases between. The CDR3 runs 16 residues. CDR3: CASSQDGSRNTYEQYF. The CDR3 coding sequence is TGTGCCAGCAGCCAAGACGGAAGCAGAAACACCTACGAGCAGTACTTC.

This clone was seen only a few times. This chain uses TRBV28 with TRBJ2-7; no definite D call. In germline, CDR1 is MDHEN, CDR2 SYDVKM. Deletions cut 6 bases from V and 3 bases from J, with 9 bases between. The CDR3 has 12 amino acids. CDR3 DNA: TGTGCCAGCAGCCACGACTTCTACGAGCAGTACTTC. Protein: CASSHDFYEQYF.

DNA of the CDR3: TGTGCCAGCAGACCACTAGCGGGAGGCTACAATGAGCAGTTCTTC. Translated: CASRPLAGGYNEQFF. The genes are TRBV27 and TRBJ2-1, with TRBD2 identical over 12 bases. Trimming cost V 6 bases and J 3 bases; bases outside gene matches: 3. The CDR3 is made up of 15 amino acids. Germline assignment: CDR1 MNHEY and CDR2 SMNVEV (reference sequence).

CDR3 bases: TGTGCCAGCCGGGGGATCTCCTACAATGAGCAGTTCTTC. It is translated as CASRGISYNEQFF. The rearrangement joins TRBV2 to TRBJ2-1; possibly TRBD2 for D (6 bases). The CDR3 spans 13 residues. CDR1 and CDR2 from the germline V gene are SNHLY and FYNNEI. Deletions cut 8 bases from V and 0 bases from J, with 8 bases between.

V is TRBV7-2 and J is TRBJ2-7, with 9 bases aligning to TRBD2. There are 16 residues in the CDR3. Per the germline V gene, CDR1 is SGHTA and CDR2 is FQGNSA. Trimming cost V 1 base and J 1 base; bases outside gene matches: 5. CDR3 region: CASSLVPLAGSYEQYF. In DNA form, the CDR3 reads TGTGCCAGCAGCTTAGTTCCCCTAGCGGGATCCTACGAGCAGTACTTC. Full variable domain (outside the CDR3, taken from reference TRBV7-2 and TRBJ2-7): GAGVSQSPSNKVTEKGKDVELRCDPISGHTALYWYRQSLGQGLEFLIYFQGNSAPDKSGLPSDRFSAERTGGSVSTLTIQRTQQEDSAVYLCASSLVPLAGSYEQYFGPGTRLTVT.

The chain carries TRBV18 and TRBJ2-7; TRBD1 agrees at 8 bases. The CDR3 totals 13 residues. V trimming: 2 bases; J trimming: 7 bases; junction bases outside the gene matches: 4. The germline V gene has CDR1 KGHSH and CDR2 LQKENI. The CDR3 DNA sequence: TGTGCCAGCTCACCATCAACAGGGGGAGAGCAGTACTTC. As protein: CASSPSTGGEQYF.

The gene calls are TRBV19 and TRBJ1-1, with 8 bases identical to TRBD1. J gave up 6 bases and V 4 bases, and 7 bases lay outside the gene matches. Germline values: CDR1 LNHDA, CDR2 SQIVND (reference sequence). The CDR3 extends over 14 amino acids. CDR3 nucleotide sequence: TGTGCCAGTAGTAGGACAGGGTCTCGGTCTGAAGCTTTCTTT. It is translated as CASSRTGSRSEAFF.

This sequence joins TRBV6-1 and TRBJ1-1; 8 positions match TRBD1. CDR3 size: 15 residues. Trimming took 6 bases from V and 7 from J; bases not matched to a gene: 13. CDR1 and CDR2 (germline): MNHNS, SASEGT. CDR3 coding DNA: TGTGCCAGCAGACCGCTGAAGACAGGGGCCTTTGAAGCTTTCTTT. The encoded protein is CASRPLKTGAFEAFF.

In regard to this clone: The same CDR3 is also encoded by other DNA sequences in this sample. The chain couples TRBV18 to TRBJ2-3, with 9 bases that match TRBD2. J gave up 0 bases and V 3 bases, and 4 bases lay outside the gene matches. The CDR3 is made up of 16 amino acids. Germline CDR1 reads KGHSH; CDR2 reads LQKENI. The chain's CDR3 is CASSPRTSGSTDTQYF. In nucleotides, the CDR3 is TGTGCCAGCTCACCCCGTACTAGCGGGAGCACAGATACGCAGTATTTT.

CDR3 in amino acids: CASRRRAGANVLTF. As DNA, the CDR3 is TGTGCCAGCAGACGCAGGGCCGGGGCCAACGTCCTGACTTTC. V usage is TRBV2 and J usage is TRBJ2-6, with D possibly TRBD1 on 5 matching bases. Germline loops: CDR1 SNHLY, CDR2 FYNNEI. The V end was cut by 6 bases, the J end by 4 bases, with 10 bases between. CDR3 length: 14 residues. The full variable domain, its missing parts supplied by reference TRBV2 and TRBJ2-6, is EPEVTQTPSHQVTQMGQEVILRCVPISNHLYFYWYRQILGQKVEFLVSFYNNEISEKSEIFDDQFSVERPDGSNFTLKIRSTKLEDSAMYFCASRRRAGANVLTFGAGSRLTVL.

V gene TRBV6-1 combines with J gene TRBJ2-2; D not resolved. The CDR3 sequence is 12 residues long. The germline V gene has CDR1 MNHNS and CDR2 SASEGT. Trimming cost V 2 bases and J 2 bases, with 0 bases left between them. CDR3 DNA: TGTGCCAGCAGTGAAAACACCGGGGAGCTGTTTTTT. Amino acids: CASSENTGELFF.